The sequence of this T cell receptor beta chain was determined in a study of control samples from healthy donors and cancer patients. Clones were read by immunoSEQ multiplex PCR, and TCRdb kept only the in-frame ones, dropping some. Among about 39,000 clones listed, about 86% were seen once. The length of the CDR3 is 14 residues. The junction had 6 bases not matched to a gene; V was cut back by 5 bases and J by 8 bases. Germline assignment: CDR1 SEHNR and CDR2 FQNEAQ (reference sequence). The source material was PBMCs. The sequence derives from a woman aged 55-69 years with lung cancer. The V and J genes are TRBV7-9 and TRBJ2-1; 10 bases map to TRBD1. This CDR3 reads CASSLTGGEDEQFF. The CDR3 coding sequence is TGTGCCAGCAGCCTGACAGGGGGCGAAGATGAGCAGTTCTTC.